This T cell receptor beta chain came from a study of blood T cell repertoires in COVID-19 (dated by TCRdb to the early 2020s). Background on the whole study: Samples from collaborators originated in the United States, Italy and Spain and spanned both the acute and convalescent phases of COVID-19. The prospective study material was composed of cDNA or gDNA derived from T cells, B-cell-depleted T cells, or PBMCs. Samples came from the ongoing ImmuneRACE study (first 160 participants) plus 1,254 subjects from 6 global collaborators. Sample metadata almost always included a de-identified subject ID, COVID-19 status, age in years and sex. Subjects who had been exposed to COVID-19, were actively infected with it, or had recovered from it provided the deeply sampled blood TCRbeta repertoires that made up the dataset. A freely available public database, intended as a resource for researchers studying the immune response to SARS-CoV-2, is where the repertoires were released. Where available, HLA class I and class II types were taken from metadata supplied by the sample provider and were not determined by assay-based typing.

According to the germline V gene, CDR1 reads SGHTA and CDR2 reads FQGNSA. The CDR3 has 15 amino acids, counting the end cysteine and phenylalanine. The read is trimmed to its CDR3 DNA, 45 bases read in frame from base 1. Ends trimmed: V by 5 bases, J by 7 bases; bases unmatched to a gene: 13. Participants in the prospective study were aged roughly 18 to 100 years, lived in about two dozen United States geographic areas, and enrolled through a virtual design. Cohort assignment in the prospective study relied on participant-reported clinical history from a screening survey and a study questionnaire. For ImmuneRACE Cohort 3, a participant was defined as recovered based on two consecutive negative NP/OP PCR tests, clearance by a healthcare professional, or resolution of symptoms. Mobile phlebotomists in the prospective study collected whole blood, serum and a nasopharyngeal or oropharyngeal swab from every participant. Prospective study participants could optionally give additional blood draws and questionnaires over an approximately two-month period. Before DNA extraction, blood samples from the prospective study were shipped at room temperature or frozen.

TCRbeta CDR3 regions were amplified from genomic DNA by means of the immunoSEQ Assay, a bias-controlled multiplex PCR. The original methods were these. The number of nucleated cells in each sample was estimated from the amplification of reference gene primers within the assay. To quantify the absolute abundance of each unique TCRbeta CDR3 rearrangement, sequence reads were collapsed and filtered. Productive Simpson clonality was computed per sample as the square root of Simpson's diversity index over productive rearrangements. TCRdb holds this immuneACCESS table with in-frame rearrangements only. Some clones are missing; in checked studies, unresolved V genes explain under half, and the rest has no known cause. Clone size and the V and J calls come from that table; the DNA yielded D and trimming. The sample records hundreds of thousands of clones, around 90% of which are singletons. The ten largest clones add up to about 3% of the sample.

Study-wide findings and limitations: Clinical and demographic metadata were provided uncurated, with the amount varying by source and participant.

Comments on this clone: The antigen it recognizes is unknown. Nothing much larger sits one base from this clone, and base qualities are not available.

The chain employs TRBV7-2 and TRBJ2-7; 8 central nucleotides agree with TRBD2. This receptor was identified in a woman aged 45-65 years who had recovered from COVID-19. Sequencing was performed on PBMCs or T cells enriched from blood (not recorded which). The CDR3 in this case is CASSRQTSATLEQYF. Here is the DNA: TGTGCCAGCAGCCGCCAGACTAGCGCCACCCTGGAGCAGTACTTC.